The clone carrying this T cell receptor (beta chain) was counted many times. What it recognizes is unknown. Two time points each involved a draw of 5.5 to 7.5 milliliters of peripheral blood. The study amplified the TCR beta CDR3 region from genomic DNA. This amplification was carried out by two rounds of multiplex PCR. TRBV and TRBJ genes each had their own specific primers in first-round PCR. TCRdb processed the multiplex PCR reads anew with MiXCR; each CDR3 protein has one entry. The sample records about 26,000 distinct CDR3 sequences, 25% to 30% being singletons. The entry originates in a study of prognosis after radiotherapy for stage I lung cancer. Whole-study context: Four to six patients had oligometastatic NSCLC after their primary tumor was surgically resected, and fourteen patients had newly diagnosed primary stage I lung tumors. The tumors were adenocarcinoma in over 10 patients (squamous cell carcinoma in six or seven).

The V and J ends lost 4 bases and 0 bases respectively, with 11 bases between them. CDR3 length equals 15 residues. Germline V gene lookup returns CDR1 MGHRA and CDR2 YSYEKL. Findings of the study overall: A fall in unique TCR clone counts followed stereotactic body radiation therapy, with medians of approximately 9,100 versus 7,200.

The TCR was taken from a donor of 50 years or more with non-small cell lung cancer. The sample here was PBMCs, taken before or after stereotactic body radiation therapy (not recorded which). The rearrangement links TRBV4-1 to TRBJ2-3; no definite D call. Here the CDR3 reads CASSLGSVSTDTQYF. For the CDR3, the DNA is TGCGCCAGCAGCCTGGGAAGCGTTAGCACAGATACGCAGTATTTT.